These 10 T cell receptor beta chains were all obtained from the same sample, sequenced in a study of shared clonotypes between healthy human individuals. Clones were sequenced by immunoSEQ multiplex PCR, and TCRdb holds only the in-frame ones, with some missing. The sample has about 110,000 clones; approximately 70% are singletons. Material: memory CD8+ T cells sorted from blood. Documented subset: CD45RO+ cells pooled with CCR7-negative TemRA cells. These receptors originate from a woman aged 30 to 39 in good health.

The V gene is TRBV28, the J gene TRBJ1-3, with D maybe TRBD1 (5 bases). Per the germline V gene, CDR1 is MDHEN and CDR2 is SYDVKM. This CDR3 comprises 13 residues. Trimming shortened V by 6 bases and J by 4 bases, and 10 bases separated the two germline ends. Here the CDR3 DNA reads TGTGCCAGCAGACGGACACTCGGAAACACCATATATTTT. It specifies CASRRTLGNTIYF.

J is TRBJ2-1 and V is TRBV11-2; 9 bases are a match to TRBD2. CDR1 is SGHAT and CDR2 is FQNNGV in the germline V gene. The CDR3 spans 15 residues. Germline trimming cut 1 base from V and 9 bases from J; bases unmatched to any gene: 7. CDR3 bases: TGTGCCAGCAGCTTAGGAGGTCTAGCGGGACCTGAGCAGTTCTTC. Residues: CASSLGGLAGPEQFF.

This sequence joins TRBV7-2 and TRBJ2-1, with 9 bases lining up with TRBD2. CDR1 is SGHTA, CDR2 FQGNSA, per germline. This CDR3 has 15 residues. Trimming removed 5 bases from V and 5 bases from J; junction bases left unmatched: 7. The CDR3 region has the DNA TGTGCCAGCAGCCCAAGACTAGCGGCACACAATGAGCAGTTCTTC. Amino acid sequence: CASSPRLAAHNEQFF. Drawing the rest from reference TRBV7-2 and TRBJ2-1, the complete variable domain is GAGVSQSPSNKVTEKGKDVELRCDPISGHTALYWYRQSLGQGLEFLIYFQGNSAPDKSGLPSDRFSAERTGGSVSTLTIQRTQQEDSAVYLCASSPRLAAHNEQFFGPGTRLTVL.

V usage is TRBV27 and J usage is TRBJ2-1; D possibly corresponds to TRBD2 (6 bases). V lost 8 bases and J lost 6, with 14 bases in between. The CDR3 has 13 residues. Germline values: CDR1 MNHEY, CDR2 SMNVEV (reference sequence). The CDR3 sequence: CASRRLGGNEQFF. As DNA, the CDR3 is TGTGCCAGCCGGAGGTTGGGGGGCAATGAGCAGTTCTTC.

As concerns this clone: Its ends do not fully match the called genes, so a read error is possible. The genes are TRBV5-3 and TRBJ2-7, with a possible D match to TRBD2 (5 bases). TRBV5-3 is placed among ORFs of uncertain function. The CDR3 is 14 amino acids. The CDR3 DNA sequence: TGTGCCAGCAGCTTAACGGGGAGCTCCTACGAGCAGTACTTC. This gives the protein CASSLTGSSYEQYF.

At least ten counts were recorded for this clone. The CDR3 here is CAWRGQVESDTQYF. CDR3 DNA: TGTGCCTGGAGGGGTCAGGTCGAGTCGGATACGCAGTATTTT. The chain joins TRBV30 to TRBJ2-3, with D unresolved. V dropped 3 bases and J dropped 6 bases, with 16 bases sitting between them. Germline-derived CDR1 and CDR2 are GTSNPN and SVGIG (reference sequence). The CDR3 spans 14 residues.

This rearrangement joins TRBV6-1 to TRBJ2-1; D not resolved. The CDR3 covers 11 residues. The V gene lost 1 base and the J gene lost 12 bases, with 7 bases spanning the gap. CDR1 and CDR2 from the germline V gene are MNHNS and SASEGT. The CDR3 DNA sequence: TGTGCCAGCAGTGAAGATGGTTGGCAGTTCTTC. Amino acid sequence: CASSEDGWQFF.

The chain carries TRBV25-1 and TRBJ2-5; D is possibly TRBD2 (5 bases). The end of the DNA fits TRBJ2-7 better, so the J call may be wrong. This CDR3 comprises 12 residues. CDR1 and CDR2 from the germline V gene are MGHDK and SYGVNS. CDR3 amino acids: CASGGPSYEQYF. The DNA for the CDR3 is TGTGCCAGCGGCGGGCCTTCCTACGAGCAGTACTTC.

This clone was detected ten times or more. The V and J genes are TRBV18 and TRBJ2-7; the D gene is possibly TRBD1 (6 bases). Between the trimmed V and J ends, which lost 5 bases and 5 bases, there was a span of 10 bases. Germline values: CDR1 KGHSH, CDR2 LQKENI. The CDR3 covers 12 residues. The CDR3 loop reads CASSEGGDEQYF. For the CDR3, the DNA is TGTGCCAGCTCAGAAGGGGGAGACGAGCAGTACTTC.

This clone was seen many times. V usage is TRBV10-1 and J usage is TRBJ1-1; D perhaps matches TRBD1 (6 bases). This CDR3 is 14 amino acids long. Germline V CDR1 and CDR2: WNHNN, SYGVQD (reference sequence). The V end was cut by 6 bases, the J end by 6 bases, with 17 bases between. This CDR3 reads CASSPGQASAEAFF. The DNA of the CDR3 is TGCGCCAGCAGCCCGGGACAAGCTTCGGCTGAAGCTTTCTTT.